This T cell receptor (beta chain) is drawn from a study of CD8+ T cells in alopecia areata. Study-level background: Treated patients were given 5 to 10 mg oral tofacitinib twice daily. Study-level points and caveats: Under tofacitinib, numerous expanded lesional clonotypes remained detectable in scalp and blood. Since there was just one nonresponder, nobody can yet say how baseline CD8+ expansion ties to response.

Treatment noted: oral pan-JAK inhibitor, 5-10 mg twice daily. RNA extraction was followed by reverse transcription into cDNA, which acted as the sequencing template. Profiling relied on immunoSEQ multiplex PCR, and the TCRdb table lists in-frame clones only, not all of them. The table has some 220,000 clones, approximately 57% seen once; the top ten hold 1.5% to 2%. The germline V and J ends were trimmed by 7 bases and 5 bases, with 8 bases remaining between them. The CDR3 length is 11 residues. Germline V CDR1 and CDR2: MDHEN, SYDVKM. Note on this clone: Its target is not known.

The chain combines TRBV28 with TRBJ1-1, with D unresolved. The origin of this receptor is a human donor with alopecia areata. Sequences were derived from CD4+ T cells sorted from blood, sampled at week 4, from a patient treated with tofacitinib. The CDR3: CASTAGTEAFF. Written as DNA, the CDR3 is TGTGCCAGCACCGCAGGTACTGAAGCTTTCTTT.